The 5 T cell receptor beta chains in this list originate from one sample, sequenced in a study of shared clonotypes between healthy human individuals. The assay was immunoSEQ multiplex PCR, and TCRdb's table has in-frame clones only and misses some. This sample has about 2 million clones, with approximately 94% found just once. Naive CD8 isolation took CD45RO-negative cells positively selected for CCR7 and excluded terminally differentiated effector memory CD45RA+ cells. The sequencing sample was made of naive CD8+ T cells sorted from blood. The receptor set was obtained from a man younger than 30 in good health.

The J gene is TRBJ1-1, the V gene TRBV15; no clear D gene. Trimming left V 3 bases short and J 7 bases short, with 12 bases between. The CDR3 runs to 13 residues. Germline V gene sequence: CDR1 LNHNV, CDR2 YYDKDF (reference sequence). The CDR3 bases are TGTGCCACCAGCAGCTTGGGATCCCTTGAAGCTTTCTTT. It codes for CATSSLGSLEAFF.

This chain joins TRBV7-9 and TRBJ2-5; the D gene is possibly TRBD1 (6 bases). Germline V gene sequence: CDR1 SEHNR, CDR2 FQNEAQ (reference sequence). The CDR3 is 12 amino acids. V shed 7 bases and J shed 5 bases, with 11 bases lying between them. CDR3 bases: TGTGCCAGCAACAACAGGGTTGAGACCCAGTACTTC. This encodes CASNNRVETQYF.

The chain has TRBV6-6 and TRBJ2-5; no clear D. The CDR3 is 10 amino acids. Trimming stripped 8 bases from V and 4 bases from J, with 5 bases between. Germline V gene data show CDR1 as MNHNY and CDR2 as SVGAGI (reference sequence). The CDR3 region is CASGSETQYF. The CDR3 bases are TGTGCCAGCGGTTCAGAGACCCAGTACTTC.

The chain employs TRBV6-5 and TRBJ1-6; TRBD1 might be the D (5 bases). Germline CDR1 MNHEY, CDR2 SVGAGI. The CDR3 has 16 residues. The V gene lost 4 bases and the J gene lost 0 bases, with 10 bases spanning the gap. The CDR3 reads CASSFQGFSYNSPLHF. CDR3 in DNA: TGTGCCAGCAGTTTCCAGGGTTTCTCCTATAATTCACCCCTCCACTTT.

This chain uses TRBV28 with TRBJ1-5; the D gene is possibly TRBD1 (6 bases). The CDR3 loop spans 14 amino acids. In germline, CDR1 is MDHEN, CDR2 SYDVKM. Trimming shortened V by 7 bases and J by 7 bases, and 17 bases separated the two germline ends. The CDR3 DNA reads as TGTGCCAGCACCTGGGGGGGGGCCAACCAGCCCCAGCATTTT. It codes for CASTWGGANQPQHF.